These 5 T cell receptor beta chains were sequenced from one sample in a study of cytomegalovirus exposure and HLA in healthy donors. The study ran its PCR with 60 Vbeta and 13 Jbeta primers. The data were produced by immunoSEQ multiplex PCR, yet TCRdb's version contains in-frame clones alone and is incomplete. Among about 200,000 clones listed, around 86% were seen once. Specimen: PBMCs. These receptors all come from a woman in her fifties or sixties in good health and CMV-seropositive.

The CDR3 here is CASSSIVGHPAAQETQYF. CDR3 sequence (DNA): TGTGCCAGCAGCTCTATCGTAGGACACCCGGCCGCCCAAGAGACCCAGTACTTC. The V gene is TRBV11-2, the J gene TRBJ2-5; D may be TRBD1 (5 bases). V lost 4 bases and J lost 1, with 22 bases in between. Germline CDR1 is SGHAT and CDR2 is FQNNGV. This CDR3 spans 18 amino acids.

The chain employs TRBV10-2 and TRBJ2-3; TRBD1 aligns across 10 bases. This CDR3 comprises 13 residues. Germline-derived CDR1 and CDR2 are WSHSY and SAAADI. V was pared by 8 bases and J by 4 bases, with 3 bases of the junction left unmatched. The CDR3 coding sequence is TGCGCCAGCGGGGACAGGGGACCAGATACGCAGTATTTT. Translated, it gives CASGDRGPDTQYF.

The rearrangement joins TRBV27 to TRBJ2-7; TRBD2 matches at 12 bases. V lost 2 bases and J lost 0; bases outside the gene matches: 14. The CDR3 extends over 20 amino acids. The V gene's germline CDR1 is MNHEY and CDR2 SMNVEV (reference sequence). The CDR3 region has the DNA TGTGCCAGCAGTTTAAACTTTCCCCTTACGACTAGCGGGGGCTCCTACGAGCAGTACTTC. Amino acid sequence: CASSLNFPLTTSGGSYEQYF.

The chain employs TRBV19 and TRBJ1-5, with a weak D call TRBD1 (5 bases). CDR3 length: 16 residues. Trimming removed 3 bases at V and 6 bases at J, with 18 bases between. Germline CDR1 reads LNHDA; CDR2 reads SQIVND (reference sequence). The CDR3 coding sequence is TGTGCCAGTAGTATGGAGGGGCAGGGCCTGGGTCAGCCCCAGCATTTT. Translating it yields CASSMEGQGLGQPQHF.

The chain joins TRBV7-9 to TRBJ1-2, with 11 bases fitting TRBD1. There are 15 residues in the CDR3. The J segment lost 8 bases and the V segment lost 5 bases, leaving 10 bases of the junction unmatched. The V gene's germline CDR1 is SEHNR and CDR2 FQNEAQ (reference sequence). The chain's CDR3 is CASSPPGQGARGYTF. For the CDR3, the DNA is TGTGCCAGCAGCCCCCCCGGACAGGGGGCTCGAGGCTACACCTTC.